These 10 T cell receptor beta chains were sequenced from one sample in a study of T cells after yellow fever vaccination. TCRdb re-called the 5' RACE reads with MiXCR, one entry per CDR3 protein. The sample carries approximately 260,000 distinct CDR3 sequences, approximately 12% recorded once. The input for sequencing was CD4+ T cells sorted from PBMCs, taken 45 days after the yellow fever booster vaccination. These receptors were collected from a man aged 25-45 years who received the YFV17D yellow fever vaccine.

This chain connects TRBV10-3 to TRBJ1-1; D is uncertain. The CDR3 is 14 amino acids. Trimming left V 6 bases short and J 1 base short, with 12 bases between. Germline V lookup: CDR1 ENHRY, CDR2 SYGVKD. This chain's CDR3 is CAISADGRNTEAFF. CDR3 sequence (DNA): TGTGCCATCAGCGCGGACGGGCGGAACACTGAAGCTTTCTTT.

The J gene is TRBJ2-6, the V gene TRBV30; a possible D gene is TRBD1 (5 bases). There are 13 residues in the CDR3. Germline V gene lookup returns CDR1 GTSNPN and CDR2 SVGIG (reference sequence). The V end was cut by 4 bases, the J end by 2 bases, with 6 bases between. CDR3 sequence (DNA): TGTGCCTGGACCAGGGCTGGGGCCAACGTCCTGACTTTC. It is translated as CAWTRAGANVLTF.

This clonotype was found a few times. V usage is TRBV7-7 and J usage is TRBJ2-3, with 9 bases lining up with TRBD1. The germline CDR1 and CDR2 sequences are SSHAT and FNYEAQ (reference sequence). The CDR3 runs 15 residues. J gave up 4 bases and V 4 bases, and 6 bases lay outside the gene matches. The CDR3 loop is CASSSGTGYPDTQYF. The CDR3, as DNA: TGTGCCAGCAGCTCGGGGACAGGGTACCCAGATACGCAGTATTTT.

V is TRBV29-1 and J is TRBJ1-3; D remains unclear. V lost 4 bases to trimming and J lost 0 bases, with 10 bases between them. The CDR3 has 14 amino acids. Germline-derived CDR1 and CDR2 are SQVTM and ANQGSEA. The CDR3 reads CSVALHSSGNTIYF. The CDR3 region has the DNA TGCAGCGTTGCCCTCCACAGCTCTGGAAACACCATATATTTT.

This clonotype has a handful of counts. The chain joins TRBV3-1 to TRBJ2-7; D tentatively fits TRBD1 or TRBD2 (5 bases each). Germline V lookup: CDR1 LGHDT, CDR2 YNNKEL (reference sequence). The length of the CDR3 is 15 residues. V dropped 0 bases and J dropped 4 bases, with 13 bases sitting between them. The CDR3 reads CASSQDFTEGYEQYF. The CDR3 bases are TGTGCCAGCAGCCAAGATTTTACAGAGGGGTACGAGCAGTACTTC.

This clonotype was counted between two and nine times. The V and J genes are TRBV5-1 and TRBJ2-3, with TRBD2 matching 12 bases. Germline values: CDR1 SGHRS, CDR2 YFSETQ. J lost 2 bases, V lost 4 bases, and 5 bases had no gene match. This CDR3 spans 16 amino acids. The CDR3 loop reads CASSPRTSGITDTQYF. DNA for the CDR3: TGCGCCAGCAGCCCCCGGACTAGCGGGATCACAGATACGCAGTATTTT.

This clonotype turned up a few times. This chain connects TRBV20-1 to TRBJ2-3; the D is unclear. The CDR3 loop spans 12 amino acids. CDR1 is DFQATT, CDR2 SNEGSKA, per germline (reference sequence). Trimming cost V 0 bases and J 7 bases, with 8 bases left between them. The CDR3 sequence is CSARDLGNTQYF. Written as DNA, the CDR3 is TGCAGTGCTAGAGATCTAGGGAATACGCAGTATTTT.

The chain combines TRBV20-1 with TRBJ2-2; 9 bases line up with TRBD2. The CDR3 length is 15 residues. The V gene's germline CDR1 is DFQATT and CDR2 SNEGSKA (reference sequence). V was clipped by 4 bases and J by 1 base; unmatched bases: 4. In nucleotides, the CDR3 is TGCAGTGCTAAGTTAGCGGGAGTGAACACCGGGGAGCTGTTTTTT. Translation: CSAKLAGVNTGELFF.

This chain links TRBV25-1 with TRBJ2-1, with D possibly being TRBD1 or TRBD2 (5 bases each). The V gene lost 6 bases and the J gene lost 2 bases, with 8 bases spanning the gap. Germline V gene data show CDR1 as MGHDK and CDR2 as SYGVNS. The CDR3 runs 13 residues. This CDR3 reads CASSGDAYNEQFF. In nucleotides, the CDR3 is TGTGCCAGCAGCGGGGACGCCTACAATGAGCAGTTCTTC.

Only a few counts were recorded for this clonotype. The chain recombines TRBV7-8 with TRBJ2-4, with D tentatively TRBD1 or TRBD2 (6 bases each). V lost 4 bases, J lost 1 base, and 14 bases lay in between. CDR1 and CDR2 from the germline V gene are SGHVS and FQNEAQ. The CDR3 runs 16 residues. The CDR3 sequence: CASSSEGGLAKNIQYF. Here the CDR3 DNA reads TGTGCCAGCAGCTCCGAGGGGGGCCTGGCCAAAAACATTCAGTACTTC.